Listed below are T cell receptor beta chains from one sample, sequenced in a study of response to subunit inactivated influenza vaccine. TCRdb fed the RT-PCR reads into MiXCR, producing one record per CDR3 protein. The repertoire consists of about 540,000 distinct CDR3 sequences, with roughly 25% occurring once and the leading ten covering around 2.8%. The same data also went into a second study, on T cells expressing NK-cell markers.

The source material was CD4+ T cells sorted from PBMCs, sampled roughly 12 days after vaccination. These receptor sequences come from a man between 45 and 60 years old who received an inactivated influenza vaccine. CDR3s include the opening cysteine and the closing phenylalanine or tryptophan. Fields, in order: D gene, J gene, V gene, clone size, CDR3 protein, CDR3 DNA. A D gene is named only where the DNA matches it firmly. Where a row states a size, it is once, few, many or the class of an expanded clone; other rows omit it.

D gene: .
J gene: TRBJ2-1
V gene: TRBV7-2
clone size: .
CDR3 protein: CASSSRRNEQFF
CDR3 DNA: TGTGCCAGCAGTTCGCGGCGGAATGAGCAGTTCTTC

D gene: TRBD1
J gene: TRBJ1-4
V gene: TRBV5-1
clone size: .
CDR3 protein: CASSRSGTGVWATNEKLFF
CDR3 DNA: TGCGCCAGCAGCAGATCCGGGACAGGGGTGTGGGCAACTAATGAAAAACTGTTTTTT

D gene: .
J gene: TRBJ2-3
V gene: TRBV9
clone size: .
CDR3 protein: CASSVEETDTQYF
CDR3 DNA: TGTGCCAGCAGCGTAGAAGAGACAGATACGCAGTATTTT

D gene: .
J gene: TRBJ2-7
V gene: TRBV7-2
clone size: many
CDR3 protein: CASSLSGPYEQYF
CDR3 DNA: TGTGCCAGCAGCTTGTCAGGGCCCTACGAGCAGTACTTC

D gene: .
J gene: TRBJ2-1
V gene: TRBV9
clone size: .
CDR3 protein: CASSVAPDQQFF
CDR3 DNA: TGTGCCAGCAGCGTAGCTCCGGATCAGCAGTTCTTC

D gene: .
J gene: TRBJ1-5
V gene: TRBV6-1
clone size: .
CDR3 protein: CASSRTAEISNQPQHF
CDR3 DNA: TGTGCCAGCAGCCGGACAGCTGAAATAAGCAATCAGCCCCAGCATTTT

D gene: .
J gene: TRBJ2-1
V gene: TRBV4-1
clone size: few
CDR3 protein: CASSPLEGATSYNEQFF
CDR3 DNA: TGCGCCAGCAGCCCGCTCGAGGGCGCGACTTCCTACAATGAGCAGTTCTTC

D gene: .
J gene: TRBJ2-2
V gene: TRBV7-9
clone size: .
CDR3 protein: CASSSRAKASTGELFF
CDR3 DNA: TGTGCCAGCAGCTCCAGAGCTAAGGCTAGCACCGGGGAGCTGTTTTTT

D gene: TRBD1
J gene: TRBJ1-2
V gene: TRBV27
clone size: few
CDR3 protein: CASSLGTGVGGYTF
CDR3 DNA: TGTGCCAGCAGTCTTGGGACAGGGGTTGGTGGCTACACCTTC

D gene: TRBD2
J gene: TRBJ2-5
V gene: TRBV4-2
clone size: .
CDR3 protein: CASSQALAGDQYF
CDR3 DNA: TGTGCCAGCAGCCAAGCACTAGCGGGGGACCAGTACTTC

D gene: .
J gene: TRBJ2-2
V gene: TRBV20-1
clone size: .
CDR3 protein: CSARSTSRLLTGELFF
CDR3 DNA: TGCAGTGCTAGGTCGACAAGTAGACTGCTGACCGGGGAGCTGTTTTTT

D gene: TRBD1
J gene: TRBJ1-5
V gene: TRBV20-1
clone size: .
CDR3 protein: CSAPTAGGGNQPQHF
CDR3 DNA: TGCAGTGCTCCTACCGCAGGGGGAGGCAATCAGCCCCAGCATTTT

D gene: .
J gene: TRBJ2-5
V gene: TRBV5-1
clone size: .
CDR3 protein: CASSLNNGGVETQYF
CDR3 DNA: TGCGCCAGCAGCTTGAACAATGGAGGGGTAGAGACCCAGTACTTC

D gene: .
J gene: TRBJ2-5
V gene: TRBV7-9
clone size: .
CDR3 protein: CASSFQGLRETQYF
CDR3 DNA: TGTGCCAGCAGCTTCCAGGGGCTTCGTGAGACCCAGTACTTC

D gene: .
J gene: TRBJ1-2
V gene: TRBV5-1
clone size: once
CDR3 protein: CASSLDSLRGGYTF
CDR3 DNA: TGCGCCAGCAGCTTGGACAGCCTGCGGGGTGGCTACACCTTC

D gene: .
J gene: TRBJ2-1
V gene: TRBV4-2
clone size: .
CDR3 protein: CASSQIGDLFF
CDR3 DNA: TGTGCCAGCAGCCAAATAGGTGATCTGTTCTTC

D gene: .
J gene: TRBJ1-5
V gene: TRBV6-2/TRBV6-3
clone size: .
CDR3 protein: CASRHGGPQHF
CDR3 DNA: TGTGCCAGCAGACATGGGGGGCCCCAGCATTTT

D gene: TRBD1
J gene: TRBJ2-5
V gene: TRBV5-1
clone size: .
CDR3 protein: CASSKGTGQETQYF
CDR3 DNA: TGCGCCAGCAGCAAAGGGACAGGACAAGAGACCCAGTACTTC

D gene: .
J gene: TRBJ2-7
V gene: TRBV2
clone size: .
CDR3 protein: CASSARVGGYEQYF
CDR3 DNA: TGTGCCAGCAGCGCCAGAGTGGGAGGCTACGAGCAGTACTTC

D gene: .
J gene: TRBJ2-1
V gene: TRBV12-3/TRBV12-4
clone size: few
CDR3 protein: CASSSIEAGTEQFF
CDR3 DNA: TGTGCCAGCAGTTCCATCGAGGCGGGCACTGAGCAGTTCTTC

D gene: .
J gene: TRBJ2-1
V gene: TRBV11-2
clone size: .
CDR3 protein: CASSLSSVSATTEQFF
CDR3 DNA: TGTGCCAGCAGCTTATCCTCCGTTAGCGCTACAACTGAGCAGTTCTTC

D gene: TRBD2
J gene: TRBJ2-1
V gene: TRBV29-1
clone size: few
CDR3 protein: CSVDLGTILKSEQFF
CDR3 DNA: TGCAGCGTTGATTTGGGGACTATTCTAAAAAGTGAGCAGTTCTTC

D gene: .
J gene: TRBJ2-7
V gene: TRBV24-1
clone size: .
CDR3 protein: CATSEPGTSYEQYF
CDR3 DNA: TGTGCCACCAGTGAACCCGGGACCTCCTACGAGCAGTACTTC

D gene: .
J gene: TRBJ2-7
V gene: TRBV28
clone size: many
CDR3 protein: CASSPWGAHEQYF
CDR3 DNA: TGTGCCAGCAGTCCCTGGGGGGCCCACGAGCAGTACTTC

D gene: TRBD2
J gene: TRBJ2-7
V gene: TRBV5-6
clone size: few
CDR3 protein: CASSGPPGLAHEQYF
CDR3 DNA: TGTGCCAGCAGCGGACCACCGGGACTAGCCCACGAGCAGTACTTC

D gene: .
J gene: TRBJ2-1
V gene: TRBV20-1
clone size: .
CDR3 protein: CSARVGTDNEQFF
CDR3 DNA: TGCAGTGCTAGAGTTGGGACCGACAATGAGCAGTTCTTC

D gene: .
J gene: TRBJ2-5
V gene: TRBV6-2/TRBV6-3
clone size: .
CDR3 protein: CASSRERSPIETQYF
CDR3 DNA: TGTGCCAGCAGTCGGGAACGTTCACCGATAGAGACCCAGTACTTC

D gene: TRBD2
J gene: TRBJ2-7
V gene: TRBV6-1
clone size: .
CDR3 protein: CASSEGLAGDYEQYF
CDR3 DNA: TGTGCCAGCAGTGAGGGACTAGCGGGAGACTACGAGCAGTACTTC

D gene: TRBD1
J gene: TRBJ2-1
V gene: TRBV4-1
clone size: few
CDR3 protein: CASSRPPGQGPSSYNEQFF
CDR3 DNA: TGCGCCAGCAGCCGACCGCCGGGACAGGGGCCGAGCTCCTACAATGAGCAGTTCTTC

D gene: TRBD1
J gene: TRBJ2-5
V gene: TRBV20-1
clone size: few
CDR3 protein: CSARNTGQQETQYF
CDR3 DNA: TGCAGTGCTCGTAACACGGGACAGCAAGAGACCCAGTACTTC

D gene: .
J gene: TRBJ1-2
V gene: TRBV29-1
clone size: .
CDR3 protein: CSVEERGQPYGYTF
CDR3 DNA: TGCAGCGTTGAAGAACGGGGGCAGCCCTATGGCTACACCTTC

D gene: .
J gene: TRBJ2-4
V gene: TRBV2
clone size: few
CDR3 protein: CASTSTRGRMNIQYF
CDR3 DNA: TGTGCCAGCACTTCGACACGGGGACGGATGAACATTCAGTACTTC

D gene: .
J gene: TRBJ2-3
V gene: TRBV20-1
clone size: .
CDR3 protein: CSATQPAGHTDTQYF
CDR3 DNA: TGCAGTGCTACGCAACCCGCGGGGCACACAGATACGCAGTATTTT

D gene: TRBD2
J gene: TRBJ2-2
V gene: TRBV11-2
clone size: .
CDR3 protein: CASSFGLAADLNGGELFF
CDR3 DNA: TGTGCCAGCAGCTTTGGACTAGCGGCGGATCTAAATGGCGGGGAGCTGTTTTTT

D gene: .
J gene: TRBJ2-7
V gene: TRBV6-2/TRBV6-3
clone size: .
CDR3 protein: CASRRDSASTPREQYF
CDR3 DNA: TGTGCCAGCAGGAGAGATTCAGCCAGCACCCCTCGCGAGCAGTACTTC

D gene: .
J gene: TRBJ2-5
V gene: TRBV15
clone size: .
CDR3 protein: CATSTRDSWRETQYF
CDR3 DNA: TGTGCCACCAGCACGAGGGACTCTTGGCGAGAGACCCAGTACTTC

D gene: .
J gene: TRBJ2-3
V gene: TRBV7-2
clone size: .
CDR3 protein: CASSLEPFTQYF
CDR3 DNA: TGTGCCAGCAGCTTAGAGCCGTTTACGCAGTATTTT

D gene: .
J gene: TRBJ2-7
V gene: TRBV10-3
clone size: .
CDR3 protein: CATSRADYEQYF
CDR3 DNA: TGTGCCACCTCTCGGGCTGACTACGAGCAGTACTTC

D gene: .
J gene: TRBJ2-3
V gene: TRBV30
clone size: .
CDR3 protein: CAWSVPRVADTQYF
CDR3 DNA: TGTGCCTGGAGTGTACCCAGGGTAGCAGATACGCAGTATTTT

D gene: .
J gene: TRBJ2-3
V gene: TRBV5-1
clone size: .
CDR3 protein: CASSSRGMSDTQYF
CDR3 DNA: TGCGCCAGCAGCTCCAGAGGGATGTCAGATACGCAGTATTTT

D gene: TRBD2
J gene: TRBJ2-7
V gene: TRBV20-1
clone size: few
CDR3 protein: CSAPPPGLAARGYEQYF
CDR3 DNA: TGCAGTGCTCCACCACCGGGACTAGCGGCCCGGGGGTACGAGCAGTACTTC

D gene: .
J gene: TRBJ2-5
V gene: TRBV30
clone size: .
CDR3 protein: CAWSVNFPETQYF
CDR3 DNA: TGTGCCTGGAGTGTAAATTTTCCGGAGACCCAGTACTTC

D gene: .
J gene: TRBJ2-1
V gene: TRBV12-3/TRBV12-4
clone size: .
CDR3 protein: CACQRRGLGEQFF
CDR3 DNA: TGTGCCTGTCAACGCCGCGGTTTGGGAGAGCAGTTCTTC

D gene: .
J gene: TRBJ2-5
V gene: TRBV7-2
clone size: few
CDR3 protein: CASSSMAGRETQYF
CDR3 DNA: TGTGCCAGCAGCTCGATGGCAGGGCGGGAGACCCAGTACTTC

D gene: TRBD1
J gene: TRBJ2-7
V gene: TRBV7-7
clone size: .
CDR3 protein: CASSSGPGQGYEQYF
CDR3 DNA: TGTGCTAGCAGCTCTGGGCCGGGACAGGGGTACGAGCAGTACTTC

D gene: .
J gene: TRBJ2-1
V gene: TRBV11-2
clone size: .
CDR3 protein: CASSSGVSEQFF
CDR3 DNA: TGTGCCAGCAGCTCAGGAGTGAGTGAGCAGTTCTTC